A selection of T cell receptor beta chains follows, all from one sample in a study of cytomegalovirus exposure and HLA in healthy donors. Assay used: immunoSEQ multiplex PCR; TCRdb lists only in-frame clones, some missing. The table lists roughly 100,000 clones, 85% of them singletons, with more than 20% in the top ten. Sequencing was done on a sample of PBMCs. The receptors originated from a man between 18 and 35 years old in good health and CMV-seropositive. Both conserved end residues are trimmed from each CDR3. Size tells how often a clone was seen (once, few, many) or the class of an expanded clone, and some rows leave it out.

abundance | j_gene | v_gene | CDR3aa
NA | TRBJ1-4 | TRBV12-5 | ASAANRGEKLF
NA | TRBJ2-2 | TRBV10-3 | AISESPVGGTGELF
NA | TRBJ1-1 | TRBV19 | ASSIVGTGNTEAF
NA | TRBJ2-1 | TRBV7-2 | ASSLPWGGTVYNEQF
NA | TRBJ2-2 | TRBV5-4 | ASSWGQGPGELF
NA | TRBJ2-7 | TRBV10-2 | ASSDVWTGASPEQY
NA | TRBJ2-6 | TRBV27 | ASRIAGVRANVLT
once | TRBJ2-7 | TRBV11-2 | ASSLVGTGGYEQY
NA | TRBJ1-1 | TRBV9 | ASSVGGRSAEAF
NA | TRBJ1-1 | TRBV7-2 | ASSLSVNTEAF
NA | TRBJ1-5 | TRBV27 | ASGWAEGQPQH
NA | TRBJ1-2 | TRBV19 | ASSFPLTGENGYT
NA | TRBJ2-7 | TRBV6-1 | ASSETVHYEQY
NA | TRBJ2-5 | TRBV7-3 | ASSLSRQETQY
NA | TRBJ2-1 | TRBV11-3 | ASSLGLSGFGPYNEQF
once | TRBJ2-7 | TRBV30 | AWSFPGQEFYEQY
NA | TRBJ1-3 | TRBV6-4 | ATTNGAGGNTIY
few | TRBJ2-7 | TRBV2 | ASSVSSGRAGEQY
NA | TRBJ1-2 | TRBV7-8 | ASSEGQGDGYT
NA | TRBJ1-2 | TRBV5-4 | ASSSSRLSYGYT
NA | TRBJ2-4 | TRBV2 | ASSGTSGLAKNIQY
NA | TRBJ2-5 | TRBV4-1 | ASSQGAYSSGRGQETQY
NA | TRBJ1-1 | TRBV19 | ASSILGRTEAF
NA | TRBJ1-1 | TRBV28 | ASILGGVGPEAF
NA | TRBJ2-5 | TRBV30 | ACSDRREGSRGTQY
NA | TRBJ2-1 | TRBV29-1 | STLGQGSYNEQF
NA | TRBJ2-7 | TRBV28 | ASSSPGDRGNYEQY
few | TRBJ1-5 | TRBV30 | AWSAGNNQPQH
NA | TRBJ2-1 | TRBV5-1 | ASSLDRALVANEQF
few | TRBJ2-1 | TRBV6-6 | ASSYLQSHHNEQF
once | TRBJ2-7 | TRBV5-1 | ASSLASLREQY
NA | TRBJ1-4 | TRBV7-9 | ASSLGGVEKLF
once | TRBJ2-7 | TRBV6-5 | ASSWKGRSSYEQY
NA | TRBJ2-3 | TRBV5-4 | ASSTGQSDTQY
NA | TRBJ2-1 | TRBV15 | ATSRDPDSSDEQF
NA | TRBJ2-5 | TRBV28 | ASSPGQFSETQY
many | TRBJ2-7 | TRBV14 | ASSLGQGSSYEQY
NA | TRBJ2-6 | TRBV2 | ASSEAGGGYGANVLT
NA | TRBJ1-4 | TRBV28 | ASSLPAEPVATNEKLF
NA | TRBJ2-5 | TRBV28 | ASSAQGALNKETQY
NA | TRBJ2-1 | TRBV5-4 | ASSWRLADFSYNEQF
NA | TRBJ2-7 | TRBV7-9 | ASSRGGYQGESYEQY